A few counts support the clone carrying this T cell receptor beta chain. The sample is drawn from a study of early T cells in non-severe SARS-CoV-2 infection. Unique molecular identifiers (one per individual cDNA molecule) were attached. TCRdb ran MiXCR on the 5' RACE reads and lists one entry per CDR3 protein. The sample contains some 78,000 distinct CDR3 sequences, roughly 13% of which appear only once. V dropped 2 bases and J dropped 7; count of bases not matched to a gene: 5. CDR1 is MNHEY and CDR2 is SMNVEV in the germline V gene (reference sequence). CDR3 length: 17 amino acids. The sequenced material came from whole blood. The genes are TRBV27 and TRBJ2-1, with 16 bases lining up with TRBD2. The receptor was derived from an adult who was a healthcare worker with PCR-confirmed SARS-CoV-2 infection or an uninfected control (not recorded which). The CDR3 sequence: CASSLSPGLAGGNEQFF. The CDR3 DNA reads TGTGCCAGCAGTTTAAGTCCGGGACTAGCGGGAGGGAATGAGCAGTTCTTC.